This T cell receptor (beta chain) was obtained from a study of OX40 agonist ivuxolimab in advanced cancers. Germline lookup yields CDR1 SGHTA and CDR2 FQGNSA. V lost 4 bases to trimming and J lost 6 bases, with 10 bases between them. The CDR3 covers 13 residues. Only in-frame clones appear in the TCRdb table, and some are missing; sequencing was by immunoSEQ multiplex PCR. Here the sample spans under 95,000 clones, roughly 87% being singletons. The chain is built from TRBV7-2 and TRBJ2-1; D possibly matches TRBD1 or TRBD2 (5 bases each). The material sequenced was CD4+ or CD8+ T cells sorted from blood, taken in a trial of the OX40 agonist ivuxolimab. The receptor was isolated from an adult with an advanced solid tumor such as melanoma, head and neck, liver or kidney cancer. The CDR3 region is CASSYGTGNEQFF. The DNA of the CDR3 is TGTGCCAGCAGCTATGGGACGGGCAATGAGCAGTTCTTC.